This TCR beta chain appears in the sequencing data of a study of blood T cell repertoires in COVID-19 (dated by TCRdb to the early 2020s). Concerning the study at large: The collaborator samples originated in the United States, Italy and Spain and spanned the acute and convalescent phases of COVID-19. The prospective study material was composed of cDNA or gDNA derived from T cells, B-cell-depleted T cells, or PBMCs. The dataset comprised deeply sampled blood TCRbeta repertoires from subjects exposed to, actively infected with, or recovered from COVID-19. The repertoires were released in a freely available public database intended as a resource for research on the immune response to SARS-CoV-2. The samples were drawn from the first 160 participants of the ongoing ImmuneRACE study and from about 1,200 subjects provided by 6 global collaborators. A de-identified subject ID, COVID-19 status, age in years and sex were almost always included in the sample metadata. Where available, HLA class I and class II types were taken from metadata supplied by the sample provider and were not determined by assay-based typing.

For this clone: Its recognized antigen is unknown. Per-base qualities were not stored, and no clone one base away is much larger.

CDR1 is given as KGHSH and CDR2 as LQKENI, both from the germline V gene. Measured from the cysteine to the phenylalanine, the CDR3 is 13 residues long. Just the 39-base CDR3 DNA is kept, in frame starting at base 1. The germline V end is reduced by 2 bases and the J end by 6 bases; junction bases left unmatched: 3. Study-wide findings and limitations: How much clinical and demographic metadata was included differed by source and by participant, and the metadata was provided uncurated.

TCRbeta CDR3 regions were amplified from genomic DNA by means of the immunoSEQ Assay, a bias-controlled multiplex PCR. The authors' analysis ran thus. The number of nucleated cells in each sample was estimated from the amplification of reference gene primers within the assay. To quantify the absolute abundance of each unique TCRbeta CDR3 rearrangement, sequence reads were collapsed and filtered. For each sample, productive Simpson clonality was calculated as the square root of Simpson's diversity index across productive rearrangements. TCRdb's version of the immuneACCESS table is confined to in-frame rearrangements and falls short of the full clone set. An unresolved V gene accounts for under half of the shortfall where checked; the remainder is of unknown origin. V, J and clone size derive from that table, while D and trimming were established from the DNA sequence. The sample profile shows some 150,000 clones; roughly four fifths of them were found once. Clones ranked in the top ten supply 4% to 5% of the sample.

Collaborating institutions collected whole blood in K2EDTA tubes following their own protocols. For TCRbeta analysis, collaborators shipped samples as frozen whole blood, isolated PBMCs, or DNA extracted from either of those sample types. The receptor comes from a woman of 80 years or more with acute or convalescent COVID-19. The V and J genes are TRBV18 and TRBJ1-1, with TRBD1 matching 7 junction bases. The sample consisted of peripheral blood. The bases are TGTGCCAGCTCACCAGACAGGGAATCTGAAGCTTTCTTT. It is translated as CASSPDRESEAFF. This CDR3, with the reference TRBV18 and TRBJ1-1 proteins standing in past its ends, gives the full variable domain NAGVMQNPRHLVRRRGQEARLRCSPMKGHSHVYWYRQLPEEGLKFMVYLQKENIIDESGMPKERFSAEFPKEGPSILRIQQVVRGDSAAYFCASSPDRESEAFFGQGTRLTVV.